What follows describes a single T cell receptor beta chain. The CDR3 spans 15 residues. The germline V gene encodes CDR1 SEHNR and CDR2 FQNEAQ (reference sequence). The V end lost 4 bases, the J end lost 0 bases, and 9 bases lay between the germline ends. Using immunoSEQ multiplex PCR, the repertoire was profiled, and TCRdb retains in-frame clones only, with some absent. The table has roughly 110,000 clones, less than 95% seen once. These data originate in a study of T cell changes during pregnancy in multiple sclerosis. The TCR was taken from a female donor with multiple sclerosis, enrolled in a pregnancy study. V and J are TRBV7-9 and TRBJ1-4; possibly TRBD1 for D (5 bases). Sequenced here: peripheral blood, sampled after pregnancy. CDR3 DNA: TGTGCCAGCAGCTCACAGGCTACAACTAATGAAAAACTGTTTTTT. It is translated as CASSSQATTNEKLFF.